The 3 T cell receptor beta chains in this list originate from one sample, sequenced in a study of blood T cell repertoires in COVID-19. Profiling relied on immunoSEQ multiplex PCR, and the TCRdb table lists in-frame clones only, not all of them. The sample gives about 360,000 clones, approximately 89% of which show up once; approximately 1.3% is in the top ten. Sequenced sample: PBMCs or T cells enriched from blood (not recorded which). These receptors all come from a man aged 25-45 years who had recovered from COVID-19.

V and J are TRBV5-1 and TRBJ2-1; TRBD1 agrees at 7 bases. Germline trimming cut 2 bases from V and 10 bases from J; bases unmatched to any gene: 18. CDR3 length: 17 amino acids. Germline-derived CDR1 and CDR2 are SGHRS and YFSETQ. The CDR3 sequence: CASSFDSRTGLIWEQFF. The CDR3 DNA sequence: TGCGCCAGCAGCTTTGATAGTCGGACAGGTTTGATTTGGGAGCAGTTCTTC. The full variable domain, with the rest looked up from reference TRBV5-1 and TRBJ2-1, is KAGVTQTPRYLIKTRGQQVTLSCSPISGHRSVSWYQQTPGQGLQFLFEYFSETQRNKGNFPGRFSGRQFSNSRSEMNVSTLELGDSALYLCASSFDSRTGLIWEQFFGPGTRLTVL.

The rearrangement links TRBV6-2 or TRBV6-3 to TRBJ2-2, with TRBD2 matching over 7 bases. The CDR3 totals 16 residues. Germline V gene sequence: CDR1 MNHEY, CDR2 SVGEGT. J was trimmed by 3 bases and V by 5 bases; bases with no gene match: 9. This chain's CDR3 is CASSQNPGGYTGELFF. CDR3 in DNA: TGTGCCAGCAGTCAAAACCCGGGGGGATACACCGGGGAGCTGTTTTTT.

J is TRBJ1-1 and V is TRBV11-2; unclear D gene. CDR1 is SGHAT, CDR2 FQNNGV, per germline. Trimming removed 5 bases from V and 0 bases from J, with 10 bases in between. The length of the CDR3 is 14 residues. This CDR3 reads CASSRDILNTEAFF. CDR3 in DNA: TGTGCCAGCAGCCGCGACATACTGAACACTGAAGCTTTCTTT.